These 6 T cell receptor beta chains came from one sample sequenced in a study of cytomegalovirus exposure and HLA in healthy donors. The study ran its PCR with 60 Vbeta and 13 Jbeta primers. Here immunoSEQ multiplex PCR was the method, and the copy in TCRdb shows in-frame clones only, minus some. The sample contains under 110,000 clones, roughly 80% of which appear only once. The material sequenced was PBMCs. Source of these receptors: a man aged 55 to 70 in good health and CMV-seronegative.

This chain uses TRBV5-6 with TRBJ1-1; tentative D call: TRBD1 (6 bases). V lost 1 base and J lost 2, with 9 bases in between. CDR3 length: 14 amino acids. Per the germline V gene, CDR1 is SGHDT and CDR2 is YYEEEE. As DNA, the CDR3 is TGTGCCAGCAGCTTGCGACAGGCTAACACTGAAGCTTTCTTT. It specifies CASSLRQANTEAFF.

CDR3 amino acids: CASSSGLAERETQYF. CDR3 in DNA: TGTGCCAGCAGCTCGGGACTAGCGGAACGAGAGACCCAGTACTTC. The chain joins TRBV7-2 to TRBJ2-5; 11 bases match TRBD2. The CDR3 has 15 residues. Germline V lookup: CDR1 SGHTA, CDR2 FQGNSA. With 4 bases clipped from V and 4 bases from J, the junction kept 5 bases outside the gene matches. The full variable domain, rest sourced from reference TRBV7-2 and TRBJ2-5, is GAGVSQSPSNKVTEKGKDVELRCDPISGHTALYWYRQSLGQGLEFLIYFQGNSAPDKSGLPSDRFSAERTGGSVSTLTIQRTQQEDSAVYLCASSSGLAERETQYFGPGTRLLVL.

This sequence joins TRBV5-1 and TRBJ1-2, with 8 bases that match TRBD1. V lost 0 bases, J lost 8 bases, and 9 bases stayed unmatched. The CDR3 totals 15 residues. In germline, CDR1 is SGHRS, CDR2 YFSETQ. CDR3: CASSLVQGALGGYTF. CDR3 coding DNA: TGCGCCAGCAGCTTGGTCCAGGGGGCTCTGGGCGGCTACACCTTC.

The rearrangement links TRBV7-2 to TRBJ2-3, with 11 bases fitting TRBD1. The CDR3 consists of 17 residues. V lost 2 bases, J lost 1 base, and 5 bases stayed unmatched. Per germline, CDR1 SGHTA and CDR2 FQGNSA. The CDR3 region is CASSLRSGQGGTDTQYF. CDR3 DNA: TGTGCCAGCAGCTTAAGGTCGGGACAGGGGGGCACAGATACGCAGTATTTT.

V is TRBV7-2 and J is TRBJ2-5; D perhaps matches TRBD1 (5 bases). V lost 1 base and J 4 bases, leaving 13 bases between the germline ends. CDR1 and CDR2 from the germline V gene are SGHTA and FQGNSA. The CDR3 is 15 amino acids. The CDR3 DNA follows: TGTGCCAGCAGCTTAGTCCACGGACAACCAGAGACCCAGTACTTC. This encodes CASSLVHGQPETQYF.

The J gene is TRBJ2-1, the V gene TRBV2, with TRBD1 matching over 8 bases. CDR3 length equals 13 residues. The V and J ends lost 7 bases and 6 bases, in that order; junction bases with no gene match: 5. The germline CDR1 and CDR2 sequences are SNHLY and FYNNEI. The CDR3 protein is CASTQDRANEQFF. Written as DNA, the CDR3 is TGTGCCAGCACCCAGGACAGGGCCAATGAGCAGTTCTTC.